Presented here are 13 T cell receptor beta chains from one specimen sequenced in a study of T cells in Graves' hyperthyroidism and ophthalmopathy (dated by TCRdb to about 2019). Preparation of the library involved multiplex PCR. Sequencing was carried out with an Illumina HiSeq 2000. The TCR beta CDR3 regions were amplified from the RNA transcripts. The first round of RT-PCR for the TCR CDR3 was performed with the HTBI primer set and the Qiagen OneStep RT-PCR kit. Using fastp trimming at Q25 and MiXCR clonotype assembly, TCRdb reanalyzed the public sequencing data and kept in-frame beta chains. Entries are consolidated by CDR3 protein sequence, retaining the most common genes and DNA. The sample profile shows about 400,000 distinct CDR3 sequences; roughly 25% of them were found once. The ten most abundant clones make up around 67% of the sample. Specimen: blood. The receptor set was obtained from a man aged 50 to 59 with Graves' hyperthyroidism.

This chain connects TRBV7-2 to TRBJ2-7; 8 nucleotides line up with TRBD1. The CDR3 is made up of 13 amino acids. The V segment lost 3 bases and the J segment 5 bases; nucleotides outside the gene matches: 3. Germline CDR1 reads SGHTA; CDR2 reads FQGNSA. CDR3 sequence reads: CASSFGQGHEQYF. Written as DNA, the CDR3 is TGTGCCAGCAGCTTCGGACAGGGACACGAGCAGTACTTC.

Comment on this clonotype: This may be a read error: a much more frequent sequence differs by one nucleotide. The rearrangement joins TRBV6-4 to TRBJ2-5; 9 bases agree with TRBD2. TRBJ2-1 explains the end of the DNA better; the J call may be wrong. The CDR3 contains 12 residues. Germline assignment: CDR1 MRHNA and CDR2 SNTAGT. CDR3 nucleotides: TGTGCCAGCAGTGCGGGGACTAGCCCCCAGTTCTTC. Protein sequence: CASSAGTSPQFF.

This clonotype was detected many times. The genes are TRBV9 and TRBJ2-1; 7 bases agree with TRBD1. CDR1 is SGDLS and CDR2 is YYNGEE in the germline V gene. CDR3 length: 15 amino acids. V dropped 2 bases and J dropped 2; count of bases not matched to a gene: 4. The CDR3 reads CASSVMGTAYNEQFF. As DNA, the CDR3 is TGTGCCAGCAGCGTTATGGGGACAGCCTACAATGAGCAGTTCTTC.

This rearrangement joins TRBV3-1 to TRBJ2-7, with D perhaps given as TRBD1 or TRBD2 (5 bases each). Deletions cut 6 bases from V and 0 bases from J, with 15 bases between. The germline CDR1 and CDR2 sequences are LGHDT and YNNKEL (reference sequence). This CDR3 has 15 residues. The CDR3 DNA follows: TGTGCCAGCAGTAGGGACCTTGCGAACTCCTACGAGCAGTACTTC. This sequence encodes CASSRDLANSYEQYF.

In this sample, this clonotype turned up many times. Written as DNA, the CDR3 is TGTGCCAGCAGTTTGGCGTCGTCAAGTCAGCCCCAGCATTTT. This encodes CASSLASSSQPQHF. The V call is TRBV28, the J call TRBJ1-5; D not certain. The germline CDR1 and CDR2 sequences are MDHEN and SYDVKM. The CDR3 is 14 amino acids. The V end lost 3 bases, the J end lost 6 bases, and 12 bases lay between the germline ends.

The V and J genes are TRBV7-3 and TRBJ2-2, with 11 bases lining up with TRBD2. CDR1 and CDR2 (germline): SGHTA, FQGTGA. The length of the CDR3 is 17 residues. Trimming cost V 2 bases and J 0 bases; bases outside gene matches: 2. The CDR3 DNA follows: TGTGCCAGCAGCTTAGAGACTAGCGGGGCGAACACCGGGGAGCTGTTTTTT. Its protein is CASSLETSGANTGELFF.

This clonotype was seen a few times. The chain recombines TRBV5-1 with TRBJ2-5; D possibly corresponds to TRBD2 (6 bases). Germline CDR1 SGHRS, CDR2 YFSETQ. The CDR3 has 15 residues. V shed 0 bases and J shed 5 bases, with 14 bases lying between them. CDR3 sequence: CASSLGSGVGETQYF. The CDR3 nucleotides read TGCGCCAGCAGCTTGGGTAGCGGAGTTGGGGAGACCCAGTACTTC.

The chain combines TRBV15 with TRBJ2-5; D gene uncertain. This CDR3 is built from 14 residues. Trimming removed 1 base from V and 4 bases from J, with 10 bases in between. The germline gives CDR1 LNHNV, CDR2 YYDKDF (reference sequence). DNA for the CDR3: TGTGCCACCAGCAGAGGAGGAACCCGAGAGACCCAGTACTTC. Translated: CATSRGGTRETQYF. Looking up the rest from reference TRBV15 and TRBJ2-5 gives the full variable domain: DAMVIQNPRYQVTQFGKPVTLSCSQTLNHNVMYWYQQKSSQAPKLLFHYYDKDFNNEADTPDNFQSRRPNTSFCFLDIRSPGLGDTAMYLCATSRGGTRETQYFGPGTRLLVL.

The genes are TRBV20-1 and TRBJ2-2, with TRBD2 as a possible D gene (5 bases). V dropped 0 bases and J dropped 5 bases, with 13 bases sitting between them. Germline V lookup: CDR1 DFQATT, CDR2 SNEGSKA (reference sequence). This CDR3 has 15 amino acids. DNA for the CDR3: TGCAGTGCTAGAGATCGGGAAAGGGTTACCGGGGAGCTGTTTTTT. This translates into CSARDRERVTGELFF.

The chain carries TRBV3-1 and TRBJ1-5; D uncertain. The CDR3 loop spans 15 amino acids. The germline V gene encodes CDR1 LGHDT and CDR2 YNNKEL (reference sequence). Trimming cost V 1 base and J 0 bases, with 7 bases left between them. For the CDR3, the DNA is TGTGCCAGCAGCCAAGGGAGGGTTAGCAATCAGCCCCAGCATTTT. It translates to CASSQGRVSNQPQHF.

The chain combines TRBV7-9 with TRBJ2-4; D perhaps matches TRBD1 (5 bases). Germline values: CDR1 SEHNR, CDR2 FQNEAQ (reference sequence). This CDR3 contains 16 residues. Trimming shortened V by 5 bases and J by 8 bases, and 22 bases separated the two germline ends. The DNA of the CDR3 is TGTGCCAGCAGCACCTTAACGGCCTCCCTAGGGGACATTCAGTACTTC. Its protein is CASSTLTASLGDIQYF.

With regard to this clonotype: A junction end diverges from the germline sequence, so it may reflect a read error. The genes are TRBV3-1 and TRBJ2-3, with 12 bases identical to TRBD2. Germline V lookup: CDR1 LGHDT, CDR2 YNNKEL (reference sequence). The CDR3 sequence is 17 residues long. Here the CDR3 DNA reads TGCGCCAGCAGTGAGTCGAGACTAGCGGGAGTCCCAGATACGCAGTATTTT. This encodes CASSESRLAGVPDTQYF.

The chain links TRBV5-1 to TRBJ2-7; 10 positions agree with TRBD2. CDR1 and CDR2 from the germline V gene are SGHRS and YFSETQ. Trimming at V came to 4 bases and at J to 6 bases, leaving 10 bases not matched to a gene. CDR3 length equals 15 residues. The DNA for the CDR3 is TGCGCCAGCAGCCCAGATCTAGCGGGAGCCGGCGAGCAGTACTTC. Translated, it gives CASSPDLAGAGEQYF. Using reference TRBV5-1 and TRBJ2-7 for the parts outside the CDR3, the full variable domain is KAGVTQTPRYLIKTRGQQVTLSCSPISGHRSVSWYQQTPGQGLQFLFEYFSETQRNKGNFPGRFSGRQFSNSRSEMNVSTLELGDSALYLCASSPDLAGAGEQYFGPGTRLTVT.